What follows are 7 T cell receptor beta chains derived from one specimen sequenced in a study of cytomegalovirus exposure and HLA in healthy donors. Primers included in the PCR were 60 Vbeta and 13 Jbeta primers. TCRdb's table, derived via immunoSEQ multiplex PCR, lists solely in-frame clones and lacks some. The table shows 95,000 to 150,000 clones, with over 65% occurring only once. Sequencing was performed on PBMCs. The receptor source for this set is a woman between 35 and 50 years old in good health and CMV-seropositive.

J is TRBJ2-7 and V is TRBV5-1; 7 bases are a match to TRBD2. The CDR3 covers 14 residues. Germline trimming cut 1 base from V and 3 bases from J; bases unmatched to any gene: 4. Germline V gene sequence: CDR1 SGHRS, CDR2 YFSETQ. The CDR3 sequence: CASSLTAGVYEQYF. CDR3 coding DNA: TGCGCCAGCAGCTTGACTGCGGGGGTCTACGAGCAGTACTTC.

This clone was recorded only once. The V gene is TRBV29-1, the J gene TRBJ2-7; 8 nucleotides align to TRBD2. Per germline, CDR1 SQVTM and CDR2 ANQGSEA. V lost 0 bases and J lost 2; bases outside the gene matches: 6. CDR3 size: 15 residues. CDR3 protein: CSVEEAERGPYEQYF. In DNA, the CDR3 is TGCAGCGTTGAAGAAGCCGAGCGGGGGCCCTACGAGCAGTACTTC.

The rearrangement joins TRBV5-6 to TRBJ2-7, with 11 bases fitting TRBD1. The CDR3 consists of 16 residues. The germline gives CDR1 SGHDT, CDR2 YYEEEE. The ends lost 0 bases at V and 6 bases at J; junction bases unmatched: 8. The CDR3 loop is CASSLGTGGLPAEQYF. CDR3 sequence (DNA): TGTGCCAGCAGCTTGGGGACAGGGGGCCTCCCGGCCGAGCAGTACTTC.

This clone was picked up one time. The genes are TRBV4-3 and TRBJ1-1; D is ambiguous. The length of the CDR3 is 13 residues. V was clipped by 0 bases and J by 9 bases, with 11 bases between them. Germline-derived CDR1 and CDR2 are LGHNA and YSLEER. As DNA, the CDR3 is TGCGCCAGCAGCCAAGATTTAACAGCCCAAGCTTTCTTT. Translating it yields CASSQDLTAQAFF.

The rearrangement links TRBV19 to TRBJ1-5; no definite D call. The CDR3 consists of 13 residues. Germline V gene data show CDR1 as LNHDA and CDR2 as SQIVND (reference sequence). The V end lost 5 bases, the J end lost 5 bases, and 10 bases lay between the germline ends. The CDR3 nucleotides are TGTGCCAGTAGTCCAGGCCGAGATCAGCCCCAGCATTTT. This translates into CASSPGRDQPQHF.

This chain joins TRBV7-8 and TRBJ2-7, with D maybe TRBD1 (6 bases). CDR3 length equals 12 residues. CDR1 is SGHVS and CDR2 is FQNEAQ in the germline V gene. Trimming shortened V by 1 base and J by 6 bases, and 7 bases separated the two germline ends. The CDR3 coding sequence is TGTGCCAGCAGCTTAGGAGGGGGCGAGCAGTACTTC. Translation: CASSLGGGEQYF. Full variable domain (outside the CDR3, taken from reference TRBV7-8 and TRBJ2-7): GAGVSQSPRYKVAKRGQDVALRCDPISGHVSLFWYQQALGQGPEFLTYFQNEAQLDKSGLPSDRFFAERPEGSVSTLKIQRTQQEDSAVYLCASSLGGGEQYFGPGTRLTVT.

The chain links TRBV7-2 to TRBJ1-5; D perhaps matches TRBD1 (6 bases). Germline V gene data show CDR1 as SGHTA and CDR2 as FQGNSA. V lost 5 bases and J lost 0, with 17 bases in between. CDR3 length: 17 residues. CDR3: CASSPRGTTDSNQPQHF. The DNA of the CDR3 is TGTGCCAGCAGCCCTCGAGGGACAACCGATAGCAATCAGCCCCAGCATTTT.